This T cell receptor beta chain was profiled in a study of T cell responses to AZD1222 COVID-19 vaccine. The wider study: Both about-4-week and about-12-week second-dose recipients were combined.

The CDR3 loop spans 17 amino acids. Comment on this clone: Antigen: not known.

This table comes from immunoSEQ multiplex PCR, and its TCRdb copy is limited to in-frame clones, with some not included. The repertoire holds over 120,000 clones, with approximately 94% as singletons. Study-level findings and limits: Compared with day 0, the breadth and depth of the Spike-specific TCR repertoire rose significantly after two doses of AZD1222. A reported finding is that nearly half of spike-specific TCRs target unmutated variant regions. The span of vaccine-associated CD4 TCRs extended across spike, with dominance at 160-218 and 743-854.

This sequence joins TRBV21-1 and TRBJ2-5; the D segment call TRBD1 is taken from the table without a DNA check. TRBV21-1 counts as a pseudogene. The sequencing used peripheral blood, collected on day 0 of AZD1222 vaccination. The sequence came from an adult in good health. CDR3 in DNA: TGTGCCAGCAGCACCCGTGGGGGCAGGGTGGCGGAAGAGACCCAGTACTTC. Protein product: CASSTRGGRVAEETQYF.